This T cell receptor beta chain was captured in a study of blood T cell dynamics during melanoma immunotherapy. Profiled with immunoSEQ multiplex PCR; TCRdb holds only in-frame clones, not every one. The profile shows some 11,000 clones, about four fifths of them singletons. V gave up 5 bases and J gave up 9 bases; unmatched junction bases: 5. Germline V gene data show CDR1 as MNHEY and CDR2 as SVGAGI. The CDR3 has 13 amino acids. Sample time point: pre-treatment baseline. The specimen was blood, collected from a patient treated with checkpoint blockade. The origin of this receptor is a human donor with melanoma. V is TRBV6-5 and J is TRBJ2-1; 9 bases fit TRBD2. Written as DNA, the CDR3 is TGTGCCAGCAGTCTCGGGACTAGCAGTGAGCAGTTCTTC. It is translated as CASSLGTSSEQFF.